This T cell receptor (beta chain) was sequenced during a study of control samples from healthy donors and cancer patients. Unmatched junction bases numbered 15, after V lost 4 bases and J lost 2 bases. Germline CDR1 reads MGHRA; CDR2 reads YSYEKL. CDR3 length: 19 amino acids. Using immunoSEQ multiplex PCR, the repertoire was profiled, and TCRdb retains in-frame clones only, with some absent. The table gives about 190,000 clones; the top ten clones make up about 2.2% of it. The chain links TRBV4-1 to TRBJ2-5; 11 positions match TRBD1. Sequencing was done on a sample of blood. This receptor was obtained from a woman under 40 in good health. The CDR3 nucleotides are TGCGCCAGCAGCCCGCTAATCCCAGGACAGGGGGCTTCACAAGAGACCCAGTACTTC. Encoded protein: CASSPLIPGQGASQETQYF.